The 5 T cell receptor beta chains below were found in one sample sequenced in a study of blood T cell repertoires in COVID-19. TCRdb keeps only in-frame clones here, not all; method: immunoSEQ multiplex PCR. Among 200,000 or so clones listed, 86% were seen once. The source material was PBMCs or T cells enriched from blood (not recorded which). These receptors all come from a woman aged 40 to 50 with acute COVID-19.

J is TRBJ2-5 and V is TRBV10-1; 12 positions agree with TRBD2. The CDR3 loop spans 14 amino acids. The germline gives CDR1 WNHNN, CDR2 SYGVQD (reference sequence). V was clipped by 5 bases and J by 4 bases; unmatched bases: 2. The CDR3 loop is CASSPTSGGETQYF. The CDR3 DNA follows: TGCGCCAGCAGTCCGACTAGCGGGGGAGAGACCCAGTACTTC.

The V and J genes are TRBV6-5 and TRBJ2-5, with D perhaps matching TRBD1 (5 bases). Germline V CDR1 and CDR2: MNHEY, SVGAGI. The germline V and J ends were trimmed by 6 bases and 5 bases, with 19 bases remaining between them. The CDR3 covers 15 residues. CDR3 nucleotides: TGTGCCAGCAGACCTTCCCAGGGAAGGCTGGAGACCCAGTACTTC. Encoded protein: CASRPSQGRLETQYF.

V and J are TRBV19 and TRBJ1-2; 8 bases are shared with TRBD1. The CDR3 contains 14 residues. Germline V lookup: CDR1 LNHDA, CDR2 SQIVND (reference sequence). With V trimmed by 8 bases and J by 1 base, 6 bases remained unmatched. The CDR3 nucleotides read TGTGCCAGTGAGAAAACAGGGGGTAACTATGGCTACACCTTC. Amino acid sequence: CASEKTGGNYGYTF. Based on the CDR3 plus reference TRBV19 and TRBJ1-2, the full variable domain is DGGITQSPKYLFRKEGQNVTLSCEQNLNHDAMYWYRQDPGQGLRLIYYSQIVNDFQKGDIAEGYSVSREKKESFPLTVTSAQKNPTAFYLCASEKTGGNYGYTFGSGTRLTVV.

The J gene is TRBJ2-2, the V gene TRBV9; 8 nucleotides match TRBD2. This CDR3 is 16 amino acids long. Per germline, CDR1 SGDLS and CDR2 YYNGEE. V gave up 4 bases and J gave up 0 bases; unmatched junction bases: 5. In nucleotides, the CDR3 is TGTGCCAGCAGCAGTAGACTAGCGACGAACACCGGGGAGCTGTTTTTT. Protein product: CASSSRLATNTGELFF.

This sequence joins TRBV29-1 and TRBJ2-4; no clear D. The germline V gene has CDR1 SQVTM and CDR2 ANQGSEA. The CDR3 has 14 residues. V dropped 2 bases and J dropped 0 bases, with 8 bases sitting between them. The CDR3 spells CSVETRLAKNIQYF. The DNA for the CDR3 is TGCAGCGTTGAAACCAGACTAGCCAAAAACATTCAGTACTTC.